Sequencing of this T cell receptor (beta chain) was carried out in a study of T cells in Graves' hyperthyroidism and ophthalmopathy. Study-level findings and limits: The model's output predicted ophthalmopathy at a median of roughly 6 months prior to onset. Stable hyperthyroidism and ophthalmopathy were separated using 13 V-J signatures.

V dropped 8 bases and J dropped 4 bases, with 11 bases sitting between them. The germline V gene encodes CDR1 MDHEN and CDR2 SYDVKM. The CDR3 is 13 amino acids. RNA transcripts provided the source from which TCR beta CDR3 regions were amplified. First-round RT-PCR of the TCR CDR3 relied on the HTBI primer set. TCRdb called the multiplex PCR reads again in MiXCR, with one record for every CDR3 protein. The data contain about 290,000 distinct CDR3 sequences, roughly 17% of them singletons. A word on this clonotype: Its specificity is not known.

Among the patients, aged 18 to 65, hyperthyroidism was newly diagnosed and had lasted under 2 months. Fresh 10 ml peripheral blood yielded PBMCs. The V gene is TRBV28, the J gene TRBJ1-4; D unclear. This TCR came from a man aged 25-45 years with Graves' hyperthyroidism. Sequences were obtained from blood. Here the CDR3 reads CASDSSRNEKLFF. The CDR3 region has the DNA TGTGCCAGCGACTCGAGCCGTAATGAAAAACTGTTTTTT.